This T cell receptor beta chain originates from a study of blood T cells in healthy people across ages. There are 14 residues in the CDR3. The V and J ends lost 4 bases and 3 bases, in that order; junction bases with no gene match: 5. Germline CDR1 and CDR2: MNHNS and SASEGT. As for this clonotype: No antigen is known for it.

Whole-study findings and limits: The unknown donor CMV status may have confounded expanded clonotype changes.

A second roughly 7 to 11 cycle PCR used barcoded and J-beta primers. TCRdb re-derived calls from the 5' RACE reads in MiXCR, one entry per CDR3 protein. This table holds approximately 1.5 million distinct CDR3 sequences, around 35% found once. The rearrangement links TRBV6-1 to TRBJ2-7; TRBD1 aligns across 8 bases. The TCR sequence derives from a woman aged 25 to 39 in good health. The specimen was blood. CDR3 coding DNA: TGTGCCAGCAGTGTTACAGGGGGTGACTACGAGCAGTACTTC. Translation gives CASSVTGGDYEQYF.